This TCR beta chain was observed in a study of Ad26.COV2.S vaccination and SARS-CoV-2 variants. Study-wide context: The trial was COV1001 and the donor's arm was Ad26.COV2.S. Participants got Ad26.COV2.S intramuscularly, once or twice 56 days apart. The study's findings and limits: Total responses of T cells may have been underestimated by the analyses of TCR breadth and depth.

The CDR3 spans 13 residues. In germline, CDR1 is MNHEY, CDR2 SVGEGT. Trimming cost V 3 bases and J 5 bases, with 10 bases left between them. The repertoire was sequenced with immunoSEQ multiplex PCR; TCRdb's copy has only in-frame clones and lacks some. This table has nearly 400,000 clones, about nine tenths appearing once. The treatment denotes: some 20 received Ad26.COV2.S at low or high dose, single or two shots; 5 received placebo; per-sample allocation not given. Day 63 after the first vaccine or placebo injection was the time point for sampling. In regard to this clone: Its antigen is currently unknown.

The source was peripheral blood, collected in a trial of Ad26.COV2.S vaccine versus placebo. The TCR sequence derives from a person aged 18-60 years who received the Ad26.COV2.S COVID-19 vaccine or a placebo. The rearrangement links TRBV6-2 or TRBV6-3 to TRBJ2-5; D is uncertain. This CDR3 is CASSYALRETQYF. In nucleotides, the CDR3 is TGTGCCAGCAGTTATGCCCTGAGGGAGACCCAGTACTTC.